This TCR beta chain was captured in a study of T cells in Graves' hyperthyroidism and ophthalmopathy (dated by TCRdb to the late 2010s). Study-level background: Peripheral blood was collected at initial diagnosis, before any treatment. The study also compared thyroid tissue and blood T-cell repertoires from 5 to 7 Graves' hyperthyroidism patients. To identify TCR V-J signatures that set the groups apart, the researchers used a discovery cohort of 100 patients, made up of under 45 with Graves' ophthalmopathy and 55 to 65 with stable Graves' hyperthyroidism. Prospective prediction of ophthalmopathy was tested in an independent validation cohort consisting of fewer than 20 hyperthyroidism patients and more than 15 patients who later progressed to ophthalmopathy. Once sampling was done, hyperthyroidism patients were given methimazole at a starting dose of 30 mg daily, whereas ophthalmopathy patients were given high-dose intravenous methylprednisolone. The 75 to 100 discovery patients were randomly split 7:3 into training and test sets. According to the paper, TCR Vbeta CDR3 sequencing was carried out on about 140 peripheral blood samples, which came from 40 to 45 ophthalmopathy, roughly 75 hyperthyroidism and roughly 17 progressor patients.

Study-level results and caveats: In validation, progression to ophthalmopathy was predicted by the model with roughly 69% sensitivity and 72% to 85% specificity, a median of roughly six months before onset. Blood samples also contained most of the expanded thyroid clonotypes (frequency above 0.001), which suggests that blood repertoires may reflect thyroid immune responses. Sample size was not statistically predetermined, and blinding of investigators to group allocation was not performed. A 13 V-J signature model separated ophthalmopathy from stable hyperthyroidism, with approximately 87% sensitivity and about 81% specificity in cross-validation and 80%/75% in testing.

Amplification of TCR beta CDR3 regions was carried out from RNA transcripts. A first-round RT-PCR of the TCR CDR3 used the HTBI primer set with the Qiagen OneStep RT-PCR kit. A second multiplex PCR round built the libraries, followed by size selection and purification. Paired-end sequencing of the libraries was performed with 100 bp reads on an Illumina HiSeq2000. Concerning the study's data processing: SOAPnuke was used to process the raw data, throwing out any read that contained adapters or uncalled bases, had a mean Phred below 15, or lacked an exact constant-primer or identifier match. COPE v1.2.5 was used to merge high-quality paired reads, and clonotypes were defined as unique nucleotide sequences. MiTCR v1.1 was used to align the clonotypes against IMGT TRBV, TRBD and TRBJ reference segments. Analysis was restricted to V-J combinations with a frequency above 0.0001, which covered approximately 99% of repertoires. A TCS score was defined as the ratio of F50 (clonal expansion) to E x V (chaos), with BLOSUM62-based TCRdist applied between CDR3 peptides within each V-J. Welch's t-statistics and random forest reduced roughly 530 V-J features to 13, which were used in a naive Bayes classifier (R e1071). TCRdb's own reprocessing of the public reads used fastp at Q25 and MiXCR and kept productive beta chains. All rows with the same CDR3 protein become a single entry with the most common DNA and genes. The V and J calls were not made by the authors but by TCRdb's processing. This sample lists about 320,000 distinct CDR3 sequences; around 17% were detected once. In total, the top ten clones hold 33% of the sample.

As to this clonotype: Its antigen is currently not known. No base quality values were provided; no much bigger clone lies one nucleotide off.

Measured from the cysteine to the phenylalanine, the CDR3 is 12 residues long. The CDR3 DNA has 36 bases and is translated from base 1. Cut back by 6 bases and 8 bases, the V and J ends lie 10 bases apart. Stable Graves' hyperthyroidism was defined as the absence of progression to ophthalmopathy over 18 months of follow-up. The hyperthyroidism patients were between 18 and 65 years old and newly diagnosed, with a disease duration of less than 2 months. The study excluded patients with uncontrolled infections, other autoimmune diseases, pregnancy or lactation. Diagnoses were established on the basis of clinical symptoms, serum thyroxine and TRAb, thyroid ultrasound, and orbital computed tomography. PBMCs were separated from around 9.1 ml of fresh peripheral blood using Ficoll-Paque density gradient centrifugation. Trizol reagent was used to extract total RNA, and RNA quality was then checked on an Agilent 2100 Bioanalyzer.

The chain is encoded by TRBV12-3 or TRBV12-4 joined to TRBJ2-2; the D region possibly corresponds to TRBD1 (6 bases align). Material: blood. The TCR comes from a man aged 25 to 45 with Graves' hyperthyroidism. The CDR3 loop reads CASRIGQGELFF. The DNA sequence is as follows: TGTGCCAGCAGGATAGGACAGGGGGAGCTGTTTTTT.